This T cell receptor beta chain is drawn from a study of blood T cell repertoires in COVID-19. Study summary: The origin of the acute and convalescent COVID-19 samples was the United States, Italy and Spain. T cells, B-cell-depleted T cells, or PBMCs provided the cDNA or gDNA that served as material.

In the original analysis: From reference gene primer amplification, estimates of nucleated cell counts were derived. Generated by immunoSEQ multiplex PCR, the TCRdb table keeps only in-frame clones and is missing some. V and J calls and clone size follow that table, whereas D and trimming were derived from the DNA. In the table there are around 100,000 clones, more than 85% of which are singletons. CDR1 is MNHEY, CDR2 SMNVEV, per germline (reference sequence). The CDR3 sequence is 12 residues long. J lost 6 bases, V lost 7 bases, and 4 bases had no gene match. The receptor comes from a man aged 18 to 29 with acute or convalescent COVID-19. The specimen was peripheral blood. The V call is TRBV27, the J call TRBJ1-2; 8 nucleotides match TRBD1. The CDR3 reads CASKAGGNGYTF. DNA for the CDR3: TGTGCCAGCAAAGCAGGGGGCAATGGCTACACCTTC.